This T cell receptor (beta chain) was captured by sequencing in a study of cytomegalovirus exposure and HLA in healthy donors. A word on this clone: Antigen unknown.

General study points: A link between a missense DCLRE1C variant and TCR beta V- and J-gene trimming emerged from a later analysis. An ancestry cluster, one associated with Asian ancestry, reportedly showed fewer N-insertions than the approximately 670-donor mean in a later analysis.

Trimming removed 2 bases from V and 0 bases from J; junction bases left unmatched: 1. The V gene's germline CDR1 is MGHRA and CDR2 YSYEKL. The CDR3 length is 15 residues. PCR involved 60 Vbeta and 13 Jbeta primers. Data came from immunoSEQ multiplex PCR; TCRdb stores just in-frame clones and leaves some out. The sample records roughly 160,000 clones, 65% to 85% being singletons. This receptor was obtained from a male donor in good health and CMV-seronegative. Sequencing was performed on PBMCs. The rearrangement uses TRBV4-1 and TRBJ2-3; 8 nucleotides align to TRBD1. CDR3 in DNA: TGCGCCAGCAGCCAAACAGGGGGGAGCACAGATACGCAGTATTTT. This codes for CASSQTGGSTDTQYF.